This entry features one T cell receptor beta chain sequence. This specimen comes from a study of T cell responses to AZD1222 COVID-19 vaccine. Trimming removed 5 bases from V and 2 bases from J; junction bases left unmatched: 9. CDR3 length: 16 amino acids. Germline V CDR1 and CDR2: SGHTA, FQGTGA. The repertoire was sequenced with immunoSEQ multiplex PCR; TCRdb's copy has only in-frame clones and lacks some. The sample has roughly 140,000 clones, roughly 80% seen once. This clonotype was sampled from an adult in good health. Sequenced material: peripheral blood, taken on day 0 of MenACWY control vaccination. The chain links TRBV7-3 to TRBJ2-1; 7 nucleotides align to TRBD1. The CDR3 DNA reads TGTGCCAGCAGCCCCCTAACAGGGGTCGCCTACAATGAGCAGTTCTTC. It codes for CASSPLTGVAYNEQFF. Together with reference TRBV7-3 and TRBJ2-1, the CDR3 gives the full variable domain: GAGVSQTPSNKVTEKGKYVELRCDPISGHTALYWYRQSLGQGPEFLIYFQGTGAADDSGLPNDRFFAVRPEGSVSTLKIQRTERGDSAVYLCASSPLTGVAYNEQFFGPGTRLTVL.